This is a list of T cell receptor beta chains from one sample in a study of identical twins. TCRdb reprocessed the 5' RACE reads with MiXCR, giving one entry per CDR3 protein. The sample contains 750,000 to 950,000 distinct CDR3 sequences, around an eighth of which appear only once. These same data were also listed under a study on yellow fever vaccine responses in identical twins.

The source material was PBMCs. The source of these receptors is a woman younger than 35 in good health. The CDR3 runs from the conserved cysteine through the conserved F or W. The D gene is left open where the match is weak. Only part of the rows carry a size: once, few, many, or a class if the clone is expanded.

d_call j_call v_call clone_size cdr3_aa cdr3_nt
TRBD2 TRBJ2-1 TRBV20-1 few CSASGREERVF TGCAGTGCATCCGGCCGGGAGGAAAGAGTCTTC
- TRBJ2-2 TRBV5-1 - CASSFQAPNTGELFF TGCGCCAGCAGCTTTCAGGCTCCGAACACCGGGGAGCTGTTTTTT
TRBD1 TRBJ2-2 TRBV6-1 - CASKRTGSGELFF TGTGCCAGCAAGCGGACAGGGTCCGGGGAGCTGTTTTTT
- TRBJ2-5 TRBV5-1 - CASSSYPRAGQETQYF TGCGCCAGCAGCTCCTACCCCCGGGCCGGCCAAGAGACCCAGTACTTC
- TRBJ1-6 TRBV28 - CASSRRNNSPLHF TGTGCCAGCAGTCGACGTAATAATTCACCCCTCCACTTT
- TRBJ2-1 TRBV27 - CASSAPDKYNEQFF TGTGCCAGCAGCGCCCCCGACAAGTACAATGAGCAGTTCTTC
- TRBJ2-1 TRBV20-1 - CSAKELERYNEQFF TGCAGTGCTAAAGAACTGGAGCGCTACAATGAGCAGTTCTTC
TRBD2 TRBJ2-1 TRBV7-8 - CASSLGLAGGPQFF TGTGCCAGCAGCTTAGGACTAGCGGGAGGGCCGCAGTTCTTC
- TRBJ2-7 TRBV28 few CASISRASYEQYF TGTGCCAGCATTAGTAGGGCCTCCTACGAGCAGTACTTC
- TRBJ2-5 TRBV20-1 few CSAPGGKGAETQYF TGCAGCGCTCCCGGGGGGAAGGGGGCGGAGACCCAGTACTTC
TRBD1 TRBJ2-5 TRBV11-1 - CASSYNRASTGTGSGETQYF TGTGCCAGCAGCTACAATAGGGCCAGTACCGGGACAGGGTCCGGTGAGACCCAGTACTTC
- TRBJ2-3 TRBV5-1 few CASSEGPPTDTQYF TGCGCCAGCAGCGAGGGCCCACCCACAGATACGCAGTATTTT
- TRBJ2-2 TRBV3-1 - CASSQDRVSTGELFF TGTGCCAGCAGCCAAGATAGGGTTAGCACCGGGGAGCTGTTTTTT
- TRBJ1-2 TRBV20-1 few CSARDLGARVNGYTF TGCAGTGCTAGAGATCTTGGGGCCAGGGTCAACGGCTACACCTTC
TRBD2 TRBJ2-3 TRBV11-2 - CASSSQGGGRDTQYF TGTGCCAGCAGCTCCCAGGGCGGGGGTAGAGATACGCAGTATTTT
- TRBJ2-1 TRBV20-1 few CSASDVEVDEQFF TGCAGTGCTAGCGACGTAGAAGTCGATGAGCAGTTCTTC
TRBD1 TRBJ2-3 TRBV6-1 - CASSEGGTGGDF TGTGCCAGCAGTGAAGGGGGGACAGGGGGGGACTTT
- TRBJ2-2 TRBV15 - CATSQGQKTGELFF TGTGCCACCAGCCAGGGACAAAAAACCGGGGAGCTGTTTTTT
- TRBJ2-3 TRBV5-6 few CASSLQDYSTDTQYF TGTGCCAGCAGCTTGCAGGACTACAGTACAGATACGCAGTATTTT
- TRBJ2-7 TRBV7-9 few CASSQPNSYEQYF TGTGCCAGCAGTCAGCCGAATTCCTACGAGCAGTACTTC
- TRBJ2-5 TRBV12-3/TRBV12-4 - CASSFFTGEGETQYF TGTGCCAGCAGTTTTTTCACGGGGGAAGGGGAGACCCAGTACTTC
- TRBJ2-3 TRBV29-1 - CSVRAQGLDTQYF TGCAGCGTTCGCGCCCAGGGATTGGATACGCAGTATTTT
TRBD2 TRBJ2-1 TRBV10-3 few CAISTTSGAYNEQFF TGTGCCATCAGCACGACTAGCGGAGCCTACAATGAGCAGTTCTTC
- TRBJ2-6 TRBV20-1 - CSARPGTESSGANVLTF TGCAGTGCTAGGCCCGGGACTGAGAGCTCTGGGGCCAACGTCCTGACTTTC
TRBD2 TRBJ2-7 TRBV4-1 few CASSHSRDGGGDEQYF TGCGCCAGCAGCCACTCCAGGGACGGGGGGGGAGACGAGCAGTACTTC
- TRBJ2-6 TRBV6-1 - CASSKQGTGANVLTF TGTGCCAGCAGTAAACAGGGCACTGGGGCCAACGTCCTGACTTTC
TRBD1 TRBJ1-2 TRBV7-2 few CASSLDRQGPRYGYTF TGTGCCAGCAGCTTAGACCGACAGGGGCCACGCTATGGCTACACCTTC
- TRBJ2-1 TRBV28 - CASRRRPSEQFF TGTGCCAGCAGGCGCCGACCCAGTGAGCAGTTCTTC
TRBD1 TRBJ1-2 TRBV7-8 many CASSSTGGSYGYTF TGTGCCAGCAGCTCTACAGGGGGTAGCTATGGCTACACCTTC
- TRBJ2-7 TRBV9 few CASSVGTSYEQYF TGTGCCAGCAGCGTCGGGACATCCTACGAGCAGTACTTC
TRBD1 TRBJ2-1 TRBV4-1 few CASSHLLRRDRGYNEQFF TGCGCCAGCAGCCATCTCCTTCGCCGGGACAGAGGATACAATGAGCAGTTCTTC
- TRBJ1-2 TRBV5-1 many CASSRGENYGYTF TGCGCCAGCAGCCGAGGCGAAAACTATGGCTACACCTTC
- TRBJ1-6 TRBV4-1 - CASSQQGQQSPLHF TGCGCCAGTAGTCAGCAGGGACAACAGTCACCCCTCCACTTT
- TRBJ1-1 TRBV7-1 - CANRPGGRTEAFF TGTGCCAACAGGCCCGGAGGGAGGACTGAAGCTTTCTTT
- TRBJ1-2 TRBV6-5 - CASSYLGETAITF TGTGCCAGCAGTTATCTCGGAGAGACCGCTATCACCTTC
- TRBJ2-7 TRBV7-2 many CASSYKGGGSGYEQYF TGTGCCAGCAGCTATAAAGGGGGAGGGTCCGGATACGAGCAGTACTTC
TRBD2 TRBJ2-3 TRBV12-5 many CASGPRFSGIADTQYF TGTGCTAGTGGTCCGCGGTTTAGCGGGATCGCAGATACGCAGTATTTT
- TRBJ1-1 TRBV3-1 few CASSQELGATEAFF TGTGCCAGCAGCCAGGAACTAGGAGCGACTGAAGCTTTCTTT
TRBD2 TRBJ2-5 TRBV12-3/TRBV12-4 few CASSAPGLVDRETQYF TGTGCCAGCAGCGCACCTGGACTAGTCGATCGAGAGACCCAGTACTTC
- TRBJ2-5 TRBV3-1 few CASSQGRKETQYF TGTGCCAGCAGCCAAGGTCGGAAGGAGACCCAGTACTTC